Listed below are T cell receptor beta chains from one sample, sequenced in a study of identifying expanded T cells in peripheral blood. TCRdb's table, derived via immunoSEQ multiplex PCR, lists solely in-frame clones and lacks some. The data contain about 89,000 clones, about nine tenths of them seen just once; the ten biggest clones take up approximately 4%. Sequencing was done on a sample of blood. These receptors all stem from a person between 18 and 75 years old in good health. The CDR3 runs from the conserved cysteine through the conserved F or W. A D gene is named only where the DNA matches it firmly. Expanded clones are given a class, and other clones once, few, many or no size at all.

D gene: .; V gene: TRBV11-2; J gene: TRBJ2-7; clone size: .; CDR3 length: 15; CDR3 protein: CASSLESSPYTVQYF; CDR3 DNA: TGTGCCAGCAGCTTAGAGTCCAGCCCCTATACGGTGCAGTACTTC
D gene: .; V gene: TRBV28; J gene: TRBJ1-2; clone size: once; CDR3 length: 13; CDR3 protein: CASSLRGSYGYTF; CDR3 DNA: TGTGCCAGCAGTCTCAGGGGTTCCTATGGCTACACCTTC
D gene: .; V gene: TRBV4-2; J gene: TRBJ2-6; clone size: .; CDR3 length: 18; CDR3 protein: CASSVECRLQSRANVLTF; CDR3 DNA: TGTGCCAGCAGCGTAGAATGCAGGTTACAAAGTCGGGCCAACGTCCTGACTTTC
D gene: TRBD2; V gene: TRBV4-1; J gene: TRBJ2-5; clone size: .; CDR3 length: 14; CDR3 protein: CASSQGTSVETQYF; CDR3 DNA: TGCGCCAGCAGCCAAGGGACTAGCGTAGAGACCCAGTACTTC
D gene: .; V gene: TRBV29-1; J gene: TRBJ1-5; clone size: .; CDR3 length: 15; CDR3 protein: CSVAGGAGGNQPQHF; CDR3 DNA: TGCAGCGTTGCCGGAGGGGCTGGGGGCAATCAGCCCCAGCATTTT
D gene: TRBD2; V gene: TRBV19; J gene: TRBJ2-2; clone size: .; CDR3 length: 14; CDR3 protein: CASSPRLAAGELFF; CDR3 DNA: TGTGCCAGTAGTCCCAGACTAGCGGCCGGGGAGCTGTTTTTT
D gene: TRBD1; V gene: TRBV5-6; J gene: TRBJ2-3; clone size: .; CDR3 length: 16; CDR3 protein: CASSETGQGFTDTQYF; CDR3 DNA: TGTGCCAGCAGCGAAACGGGACAGGGGTTCACAGATACGCAGTATTTT
D gene: .; V gene: TRBV4-1; J gene: TRBJ1-3; clone size: once; CDR3 length: 13; CDR3 protein: CASGHSVGNTIYF; CDR3 DNA: TGCGCCAGCGGACATTCGGTGGGGAACACCATATATTTT
D gene: .; V gene: TRBV6-5; J gene: TRBJ2-1; clone size: .; CDR3 length: 13; CDR3 protein: CASSDYRVGEQFF; CDR3 DNA: TGTGCCAGCAGTGACTACAGGGTCGGTGAGCAGTTCTTC
D gene: TRBD1; V gene: TRBV6-4; J gene: TRBJ2-3; clone size: .; CDR3 length: 14; CDR3 protein: CASSTGGGTDTQYF; CDR3 DNA: TGTGCCAGCAGTACAGGGGGCGGCACAGATACGCAGTATTTT
D gene: TRBD2; V gene: TRBV5-8; J gene: TRBJ2-3; clone size: .; CDR3 length: 15; CDR3 protein: CASSPSGRRTDTQYF; CDR3 DNA: TGTGCCAGCAGCCCCAGCGGGAGACGGACAGATACGCAGTATTTT
D gene: TRBD1; V gene: TRBV7-9; J gene: TRBJ2-7; clone size: .; CDR3 length: 14; CDR3 protein: CASSTGTGGYEQYF; CDR3 DNA: TGTGCCAGCAGCACCGGGACAGGGGGCTACGAGCAGTACTTC
D gene: .; V gene: TRBV5-1; J gene: TRBJ2-7; clone size: .; CDR3 length: 14; CDR3 protein: CASSLGPASYEQYF; CDR3 DNA: TGCGCCAGCAGCTTAGGACCCGCATCCTACGAGCAGTACTTC
D gene: TRBD2; V gene: TRBV11-1; J gene: TRBJ2-1; clone size: .; CDR3 length: 15; CDR3 protein: CASSRGRAIVNEQFF; CDR3 DNA: TGTGCCAGCAGCCGAGGGAGGGCCATAGTAAATGAGCAGTTCTTC
D gene: TRBD2; V gene: TRBV7-6; J gene: TRBJ2-5; clone size: .; CDR3 length: 16; CDR3 protein: CASSLAQRGLGGTQYF; CDR3 DNA: TGTGCCAGCAGCTTAGCCCAGCGGGGGCTTGGGGGGACCCAGTACTTC
D gene: .; V gene: TRBV19; J gene: TRBJ1-1; clone size: .; CDR3 length: 17; CDR3 protein: CASSIVGLGQVNTEAFF; CDR3 DNA: TGTGCCAGTAGTATAGTCGGTCTCGGGCAGGTGAACACTGAAGCTTTCTTT
D gene: .; V gene: TRBV7-7; J gene: TRBJ2-6; clone size: .; CDR3 length: 16; CDR3 protein: CASNQSGGSGANVLTF; CDR3 DNA: TGTGCCAGCAACCAATCAGGGGGGTCTGGGGCCAACGTCCTGACTTTC
D gene: .; V gene: TRBV11-2; J gene: TRBJ2-3; clone size: .; CDR3 length: 18; CDR3 protein: CASSLLGERAGLTDTQYF; CDR3 DNA: TGTGCCAGCAGCTTACTAGGGGAGAGGGCAGGGCTAACAGATACGCAGTATTTT
D gene: TRBD2; V gene: TRBV7-3; J gene: TRBJ2-7; clone size: .; CDR3 length: 15; CDR3 protein: CASSSKAGGPSEQYF; CDR3 DNA: TGTGCCAGCAGTTCTAAAGCGGGAGGGCCGAGTGAGCAGTACTTC
D gene: .; V gene: TRBV10-1; J gene: TRBJ2-1; clone size: .; CDR3 length: 13; CDR3 protein: CASSESREGRQFF; CDR3 DNA: TGCGCCAGCAGTGAGTCGAGGGAAGGGCGGCAGTTCTTC
D gene: .; V gene: TRBV18; J gene: TRBJ2-1; clone size: .; CDR3 length: 16; CDR3 protein: CASSPLGGSSYNEQFF; CDR3 DNA: TGTGCCAGCTCACCTCTGGGAGGAAGCTCCTACAATGAGCAGTTCTTC
D gene: TRBD2; V gene: TRBV7-9; J gene: TRBJ2-1; clone size: .; CDR3 length: 16; CDR3 protein: CASSLLGGRGVNEQFF; CDR3 DNA: TGTGCCAGCAGCTTACTGGGCGGGAGGGGGGTCAATGAGCAGTTCTTC
D gene: .; V gene: TRBV5-1; J gene: TRBJ2-7; clone size: .; CDR3 length: 14; CDR3 protein: CASSQGPPSHEQYF; CDR3 DNA: TGCGCCAGCAGCCAGGGGCCCCCATCCCACGAGCAGTACTTC
D gene: .; V gene: TRBV9; J gene: TRBJ2-2; clone size: .; CDR3 length: 16; CDR3 protein: CASSAMGLTNTGELFF; CDR3 DNA: TGTGCCAGCAGCGCCATGGGACTTACAAACACCGGGGAGCTGTTTTTT
D gene: TRBD2; V gene: TRBV6-7; J gene: TRBJ2-5; clone size: few; CDR3 length: 16; CDR3 protein: CASSGGTSGSQETQYF; CDR3 DNA: TGTGCCAGCAGTGGCGGGACTAGCGGAAGCCAAGAGACCCAGTACTTC
D gene: TRBD1; V gene: TRBV6-6; J gene: TRBJ2-3; clone size: .; CDR3 length: 15; CDR3 protein: CASSYSKDRGDTQYF; CDR3 DNA: TGTGCCAGCAGTTACTCGAAGGACAGGGGTGATACGCAGTATTTT
D gene: .; V gene: TRBV20-1; J gene: TRBJ2-1; clone size: .; CDR3 length: 10; CDR3 protein: CSASQDEQFF; CDR3 DNA: TGCAGTGCTAGCCAAGATGAGCAGTTCTTC